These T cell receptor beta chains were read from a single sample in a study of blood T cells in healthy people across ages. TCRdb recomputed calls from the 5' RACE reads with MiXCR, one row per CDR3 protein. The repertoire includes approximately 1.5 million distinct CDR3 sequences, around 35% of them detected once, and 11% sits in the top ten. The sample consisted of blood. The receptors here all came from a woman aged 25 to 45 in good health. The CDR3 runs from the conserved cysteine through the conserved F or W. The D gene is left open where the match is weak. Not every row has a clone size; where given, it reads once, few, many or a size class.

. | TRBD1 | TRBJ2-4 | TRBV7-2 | TGTGCCAGCAGCTTAGGTGGACAGGGGAACATTCAGTACTTC | CASSLGGQGNIQYF
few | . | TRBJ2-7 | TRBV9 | TGTGCCAGCAGCGGGGCCGGGGACATTCAATACGAGCAGTACTTC | CASSGAGDIQYEQYF
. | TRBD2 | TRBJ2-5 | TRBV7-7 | TGTGCCAGCAGCTTACAACTAGCGGGATACAATGAGCAGTACTTC | CASSLQLAGYNEQYF
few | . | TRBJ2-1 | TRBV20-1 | TGCAGTGCTCCGCTCTCACTTGCGAGCTCCTACAATGAGCAGTTCTTC | CSAPLSLASSYNEQFF
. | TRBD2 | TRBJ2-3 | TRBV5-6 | TGTGCCAGCAGCTTGGGGCCAAGCGGGAGTAGCACAGATACGCAGTATTTT | CASSLGPSGSSTDTQYF
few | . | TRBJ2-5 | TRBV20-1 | TGCAGTGGGCACAAGAAAGTTGTGACCCAGTACTTC | CSGHKKVVTQYF
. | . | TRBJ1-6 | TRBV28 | TGTGCCAGCAGGCTACACAATTCCTATAATTCACCCCTCCACTTT | CASRLHNSYNSPLHF
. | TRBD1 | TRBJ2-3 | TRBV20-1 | TGCAGTGCTCAGGGGGCGGATACGCGGTATTTT | CSAQGADTRYF
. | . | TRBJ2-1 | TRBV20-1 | TGCAGTGCCCTCAGCTCCTACAATGAGCAGTTCTTC | CSALSSYNEQFF
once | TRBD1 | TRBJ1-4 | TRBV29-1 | TGCAGCGTTGTCGCCGGGACAGGGGGTGAAAAACTGTTTTTT | CSVVAGTGGEKLFF
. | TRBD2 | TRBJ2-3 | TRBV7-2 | TGTGCCAGGGAGGCTAGCGGGAGCACAGATACGCAGTATTTT | CAREASGSTDTQYF
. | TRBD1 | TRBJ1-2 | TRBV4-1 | TGCGCCAGCAGCCTTCCGGCGATAGGGGGCCCAGGTGGCTACACCTTC | CASSLPAIGGPGGYTF
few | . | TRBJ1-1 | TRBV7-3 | TGTGCCAGCAGCCAGGTACCGGGCGTGGAAGCTTTCTTT | CASSQVPGVEAFF
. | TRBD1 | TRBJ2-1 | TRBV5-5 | TGTGCCAGCAGCCCGATACAGGGGAATGAGCAGTTCTTC | CASSPIQGNEQFF
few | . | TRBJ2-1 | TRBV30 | TGTGCCTGGAGCAAAGGGCCAAATGAGCAGTTCTTC | CAWSKGPNEQFF
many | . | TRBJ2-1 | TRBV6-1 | TGTGCCAGCAGTAACAATGAGCAGTTCTTC | CASSNNEQFF
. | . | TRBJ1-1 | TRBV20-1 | TGCAGTGCTAGAGATACTTACCGGGCAGTGAACACTGAAGCTTTCTTT | CSARDTYRAVNTEAFF
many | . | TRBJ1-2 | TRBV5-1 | TGTGCCAGCAGTTTAGCGGGGGTTAACTATGGCTACACCTTC | CASSLAGVNYGYTF
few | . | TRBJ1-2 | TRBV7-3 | TGTGCCAGCAGCTTGGGGGATCAGGGAAGCGGCTATGGCTACACCTTC | CASSLGDQGSGYGYTF
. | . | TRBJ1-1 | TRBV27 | TGTGCCAGCAGTTTTACCTTTCCGGGCACTGAAGCTTTCTTT | CASSFTFPGTEAFF
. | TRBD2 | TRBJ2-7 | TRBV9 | TGTGCCAGCAGCGCCCGGGCCGCGGGGGGTCCCTACGAGCAGTACTTC | CASSARAAGGPYEQYF
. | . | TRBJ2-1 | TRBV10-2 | TGCGCCGTCCAACAAGACATCTCCTACAATGAGCAGTTCTTC | CAVQQDISYNEQFF
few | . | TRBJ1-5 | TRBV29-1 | TGCAGCGTTATAATATCGTTAGAAGGCTCGGCCCAGCATTTT | CSVIISLEGSAQHF
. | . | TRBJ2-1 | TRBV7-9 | TGTGCCAGCAAATTTTTTCGGGAGAAAGTAGGCGATGAGCAGTTCTTC | CASKFFREKVGDEQFF
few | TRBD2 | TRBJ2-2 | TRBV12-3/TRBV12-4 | TGTGCCGGGGGCTTAGCGGGGGGAATCACCGGGGAGCTGTTTTTT | CAGGLAGGITGELFF
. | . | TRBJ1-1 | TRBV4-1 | TGCGCCAGCAGCCAAGAAGCGGAAACGGCGAACACTGAAGCTTTCTTT | CASSQEAETANTEAFF
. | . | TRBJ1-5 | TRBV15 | TGTGCCACCAGGACCGGGACGACCAGCAATCAGCCCCAGCATTTT | CATRTGTTSNQPQHF
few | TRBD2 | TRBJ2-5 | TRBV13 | TGTGCCAGCAGCTTAGGAGGACTAGCGGGGGGCCTGGGGGAGACCCAGTACTTC | CASSLGGLAGGLGETQYF
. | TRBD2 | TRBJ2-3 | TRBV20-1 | TGCAGTGCTAGACCGACTAGCGGGTTGGGAGATACGCAGTATTTT | CSARPTSGLGDTQYF
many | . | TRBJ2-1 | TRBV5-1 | TGCGCCAGCAGCTTTTGGGACCCATTCTTGGAGCAGTTCTTC | CASSFWDPFLEQFF
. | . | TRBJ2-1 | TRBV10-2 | TGCGCCAGCAGTGATGAAAGGGCAGAGTACAATAAGCAGTTCTTC | CASSDERAEYNKQFF
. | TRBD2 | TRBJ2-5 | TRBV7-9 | TGTGCCAGCAGGCCAGTCGGGGGGGGAGAGACCCAGTACTTC | CASRPVGGGETQYF
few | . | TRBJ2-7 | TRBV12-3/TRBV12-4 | TGTGCCAGCAGCCCGGGGGGCGGCTCCTACAATGAGCAGTACTTC | CASSPGGGSYNEQYF
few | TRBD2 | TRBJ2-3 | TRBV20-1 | TGCAGTGCTAGAGATATCCTGGCGGGAGGGGGAAGCACAGATACGCAGTATTTT | CSARDILAGGGSTDTQYF
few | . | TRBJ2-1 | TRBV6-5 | TGTGCCAGCAGCATCACTAGGTCCTCCTACAATGAGCAGTTCTTC | CASSITRSSYNEQFF
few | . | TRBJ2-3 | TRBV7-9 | TGTGCCAGCAGCCCCTTTTTGGAGGATACGCAGTATTTT | CASSPFLEDTQYF
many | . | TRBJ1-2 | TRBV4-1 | TGCGCCAGCAGCCTCAAATCCAACTATGGCTACACCTTC | CASSLKSNYGYTF
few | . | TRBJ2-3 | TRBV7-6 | TGTGCCAGCAGCTTAGCAGGGGGTGTCGGGGAGCGGCCCTCCCCAGATACGCAGTATTTT | CASSLAGGVGERPSPDTQYF
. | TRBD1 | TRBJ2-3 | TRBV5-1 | TGCGCCAGTTTTACAGGGGGCAGGGGAAACACAGATACGCAGTATTTT | CASFTGGRGNTDTQYF
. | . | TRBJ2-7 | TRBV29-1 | TGCAGCGTTGAAGGAATGACAGACGACTCCTACGAGCAGTACTTC | CSVEGMTDDSYEQYF
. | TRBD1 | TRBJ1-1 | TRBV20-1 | TGCAGTGCTAGAGTTCAGGGGGCGACTAAAGCTTTCTTT | CSARVQGATKAFF
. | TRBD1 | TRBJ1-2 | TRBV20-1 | TGCAGTGCTAGGCGGGACAGGGGGTTAGGGGGCTACACCTTC | CSARRDRGLGGYTF
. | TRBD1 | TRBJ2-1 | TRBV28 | TGTGCCAGCAGTCCACCCGGGACAGGGAGCGATGAGCAGTTCTTC | CASSPPGTGSDEQFF
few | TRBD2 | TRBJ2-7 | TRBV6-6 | TGTGCCAGCAGTTATAGGACTAGCGTCTCCTACGAGCAGTACTTC | CASSYRTSVSYEQYF